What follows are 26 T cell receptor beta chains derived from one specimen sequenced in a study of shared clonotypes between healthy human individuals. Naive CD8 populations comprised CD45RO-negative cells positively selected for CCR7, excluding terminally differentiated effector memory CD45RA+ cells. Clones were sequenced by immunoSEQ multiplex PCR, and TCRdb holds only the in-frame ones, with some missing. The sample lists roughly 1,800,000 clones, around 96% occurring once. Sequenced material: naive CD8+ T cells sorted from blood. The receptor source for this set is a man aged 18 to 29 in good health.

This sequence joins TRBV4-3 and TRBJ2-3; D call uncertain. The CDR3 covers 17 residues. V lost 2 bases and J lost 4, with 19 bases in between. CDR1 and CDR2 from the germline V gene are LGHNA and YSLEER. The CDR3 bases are TGCGCCAGCAGCCAACAATCCGCCCGCCCCGAGGCAGATACGCAGTATTTT. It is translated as CASSQQSARPEADTQYF.

The chain's CDR3 is CASSESLPRTEAFF. Written as DNA, the CDR3 is TGTGCCAGCAGTGAAAGTCTCCCGAGGACTGAAGCTTTCTTT. This chain uses TRBV6-1 with TRBJ1-1; D call uncertain. V was pared by 2 bases and J by 5 bases, with 12 bases between. The CDR3 runs 14 residues. From germline, CDR1 is MNHNS and CDR2 SASEGT.

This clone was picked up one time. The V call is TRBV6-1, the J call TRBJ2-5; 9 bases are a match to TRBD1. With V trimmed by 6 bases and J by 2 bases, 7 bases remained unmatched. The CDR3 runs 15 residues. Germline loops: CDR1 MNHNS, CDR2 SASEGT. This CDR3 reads CASRDGGTGQETQYF. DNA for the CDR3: TGTGCCAGCAGGGACGGTGGGACAGGGCAAGAGACCCAGTACTTC.

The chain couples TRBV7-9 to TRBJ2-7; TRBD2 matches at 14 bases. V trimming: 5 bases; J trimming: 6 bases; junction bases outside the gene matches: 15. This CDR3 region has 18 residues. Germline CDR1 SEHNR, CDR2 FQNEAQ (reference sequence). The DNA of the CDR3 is TGTGCCAGCAGCACAGGGACTAGCGGGAGAACGGGCCTATCCGAGCAGTACTTC. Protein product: CASSTGTSGRTGLSEQYF.

The CDR3 nucleotides read TGTGCCAGTGGGAGCGGGGCCTCGACCTACGAGCAGTACTTC. It encodes CASGSGASTYEQYF. The rearrangement uses TRBV19 and TRBJ2-7; TRBD2 matches 7 bases. V dropped 8 bases and J dropped 2; count of bases not matched to a gene: 9. Per the germline V gene, CDR1 is LNHDA and CDR2 is SQIVND (reference sequence). The CDR3 has 14 amino acids. Combining the CDR3 with reference TRBV19 and TRBJ2-7 gives the whole variable domain DGGITQSPKYLFRKEGQNVTLSCEQNLNHDAMYWYRQDPGQGLRLIYYSQIVNDFQKGDIAEGYSVSREKKESFPLTVTSAQKNPTAFYLCASGSGASTYEQYFGPGTRLTVT.

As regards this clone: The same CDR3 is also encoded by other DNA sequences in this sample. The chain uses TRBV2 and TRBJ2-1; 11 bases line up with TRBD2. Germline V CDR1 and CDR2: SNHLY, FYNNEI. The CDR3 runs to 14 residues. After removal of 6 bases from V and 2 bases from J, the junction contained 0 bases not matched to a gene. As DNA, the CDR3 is TGTGCCAGCAGGACTAGCGGGGCCTACAATGAGCAGTTCTTC. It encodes CASRTSGAYNEQFF.

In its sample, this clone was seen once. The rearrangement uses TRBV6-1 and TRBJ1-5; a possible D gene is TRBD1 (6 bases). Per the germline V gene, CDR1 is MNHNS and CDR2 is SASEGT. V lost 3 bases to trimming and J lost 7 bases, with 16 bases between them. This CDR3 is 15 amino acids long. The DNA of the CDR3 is TGTGCCAGCAGTGAGCCTTGGGGGGCCGAACAGCCCCAGCATTTT. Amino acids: CASSEPWGAEQPQHF.

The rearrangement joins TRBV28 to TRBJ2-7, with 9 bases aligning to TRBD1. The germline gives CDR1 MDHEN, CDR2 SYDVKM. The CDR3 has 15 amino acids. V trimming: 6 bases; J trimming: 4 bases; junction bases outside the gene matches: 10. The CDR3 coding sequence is TGTGCCAGCAGACCAACAGGGGGCGGAAAGTACGAGCAGTACTTC. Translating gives CASRPTGGGKYEQYF.

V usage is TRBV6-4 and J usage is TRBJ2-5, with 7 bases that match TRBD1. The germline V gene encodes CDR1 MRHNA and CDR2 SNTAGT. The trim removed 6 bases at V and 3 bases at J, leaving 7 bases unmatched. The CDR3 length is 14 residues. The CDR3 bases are TGTGCCAGCAGGTTCCGGGACAGCAAAGAGACCCAGTACTTC. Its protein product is CASRFRDSKETQYF.

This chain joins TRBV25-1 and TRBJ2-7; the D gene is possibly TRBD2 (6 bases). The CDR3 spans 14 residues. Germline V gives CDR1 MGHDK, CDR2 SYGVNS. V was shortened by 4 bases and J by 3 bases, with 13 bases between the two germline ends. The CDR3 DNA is TGTGCCAGCAGTGGTGCAGGGACTTTCTACGAGCAGTACTTC. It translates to CASSGAGTFYEQYF.

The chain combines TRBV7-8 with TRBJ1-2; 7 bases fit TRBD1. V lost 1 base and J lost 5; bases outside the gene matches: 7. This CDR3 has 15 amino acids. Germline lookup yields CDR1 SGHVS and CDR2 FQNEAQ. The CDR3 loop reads CASSLVTGREYGYTF. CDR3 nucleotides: TGTGCCAGCAGCTTAGTGACAGGGCGGGAGTATGGCTACACCTTC.

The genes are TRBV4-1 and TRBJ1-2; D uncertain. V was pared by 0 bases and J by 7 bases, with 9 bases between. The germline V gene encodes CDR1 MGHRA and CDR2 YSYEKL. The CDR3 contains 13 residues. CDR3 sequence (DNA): TGCGCCAGCAGCCAAGAGGTGGGCTCTGGCTACACCTTC. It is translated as CASSQEVGSGYTF.

CDR3 sequence (DNA): TGTGCCAGCAGCTTAGGACAGGGCGGTTTCTCTGGAAACACCATATATTTT. Translation: CASSLGQGGFSGNTIYF. The chain has TRBV13 and TRBJ1-3, with D maybe TRBD1 (6 bases). The CDR3 spans 17 residues. Germline CDR1 and CDR2: PRHDT and FYEKMQ (reference sequence). V was pared by 0 bases and J by 0 bases, with 12 bases between.

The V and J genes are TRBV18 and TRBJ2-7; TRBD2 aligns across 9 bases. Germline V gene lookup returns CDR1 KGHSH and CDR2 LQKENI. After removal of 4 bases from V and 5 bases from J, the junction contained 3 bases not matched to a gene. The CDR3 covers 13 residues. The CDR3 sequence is CASSLRGGNEQYF. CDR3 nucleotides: TGTGCCAGCTCACTGCGGGGGGGCAACGAGCAGTACTTC.

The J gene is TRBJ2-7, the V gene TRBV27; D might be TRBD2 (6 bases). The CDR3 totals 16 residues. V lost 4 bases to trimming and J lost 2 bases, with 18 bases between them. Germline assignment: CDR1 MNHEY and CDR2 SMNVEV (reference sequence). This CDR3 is CASSWRDGGDPYEQYF. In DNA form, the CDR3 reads TGTGCCAGCAGTTGGCGGGACGGAGGGGATCCCTACGAGCAGTACTTC.

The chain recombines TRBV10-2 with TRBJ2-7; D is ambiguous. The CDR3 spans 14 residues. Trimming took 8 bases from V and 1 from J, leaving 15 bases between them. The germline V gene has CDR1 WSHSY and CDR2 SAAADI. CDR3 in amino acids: CASGPQVWSYEQYF. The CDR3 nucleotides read TGCGCCAGCGGGCCCCAGGTTTGGTCCTACGAGCAGTACTTC.

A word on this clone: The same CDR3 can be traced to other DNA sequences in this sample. The CDR3 reads CASSPGQNYGYTF. The CDR3 region has the DNA TGTGCCAGCAGCCCTGGACAGAACTATGGCTACACCTTC. The chain links TRBV5-6 to TRBJ1-2, with TRBD1 as a possible D gene (6 bases). The CDR3 spans 13 residues. Trimming shortened V by 4 bases and J by 2 bases, and 9 bases separated the two germline ends. The germline V gene has CDR1 SGHDT and CDR2 YYEEEE. Complete variable domain (other parts from reference TRBV5-6 and TRBJ1-2): DAGVTQSPTHLIKTRGQQVTLRCSPKSGHDTVSWYQQALGQGPQFIFQYYEEEERQRGNFPDRFSGHQFPNYSSELNVNALLLGDSALYLCASSPGQNYGYTFGSGTRLTVV.

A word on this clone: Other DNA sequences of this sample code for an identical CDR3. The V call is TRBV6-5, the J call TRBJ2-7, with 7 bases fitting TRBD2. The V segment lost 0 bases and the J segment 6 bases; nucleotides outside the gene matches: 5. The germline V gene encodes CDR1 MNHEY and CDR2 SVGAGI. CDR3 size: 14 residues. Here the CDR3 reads CASSYSGGPGEQYF. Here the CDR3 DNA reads TGTGCCAGCAGTTACTCGGGAGGGCCCGGCGAGCAGTACTTC.

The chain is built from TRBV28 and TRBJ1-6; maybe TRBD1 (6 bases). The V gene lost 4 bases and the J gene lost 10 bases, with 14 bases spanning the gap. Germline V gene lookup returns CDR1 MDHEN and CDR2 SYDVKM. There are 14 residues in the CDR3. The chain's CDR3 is CASSSTRTDSPLHF. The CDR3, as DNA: TGTGCCAGCAGTTCAACCCGGACAGACTCACCCCTCCACTTT.

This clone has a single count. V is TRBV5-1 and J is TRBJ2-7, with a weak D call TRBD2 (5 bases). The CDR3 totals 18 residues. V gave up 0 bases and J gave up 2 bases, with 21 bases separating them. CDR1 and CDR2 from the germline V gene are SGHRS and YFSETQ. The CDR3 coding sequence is TGCGCCAGCAGCTTGGTGAGTGGGGAGTACGGTGGGACCTACGAGCAGTACTTC. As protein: CASSLVSGEYGGTYEQYF.

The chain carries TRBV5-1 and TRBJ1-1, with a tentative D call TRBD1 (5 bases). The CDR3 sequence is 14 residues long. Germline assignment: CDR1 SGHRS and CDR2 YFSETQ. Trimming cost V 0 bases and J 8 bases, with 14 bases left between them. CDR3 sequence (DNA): TGCGCCAGCAGCTTGGCCAGGGAGGGCATAGAAGCTTTCTTT. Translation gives CASSLAREGIEAFF. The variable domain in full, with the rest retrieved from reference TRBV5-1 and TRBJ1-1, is KAGVTQTPRYLIKTRGQQVTLSCSPISGHRSVSWYQQTPGQGLQFLFEYFSETQRNKGNFPGRFSGRQFSNSRSEMNVSTLELGDSALYLCASSLAREGIEAFFGQGTRLTVV.

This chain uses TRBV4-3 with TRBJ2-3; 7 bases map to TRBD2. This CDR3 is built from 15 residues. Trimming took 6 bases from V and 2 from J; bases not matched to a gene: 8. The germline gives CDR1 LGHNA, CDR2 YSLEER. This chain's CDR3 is CASSPTSEPTDTQYF. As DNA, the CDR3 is TGCGCCAGCAGTCCCACTAGCGAGCCCACAGATACGCAGTATTTT.

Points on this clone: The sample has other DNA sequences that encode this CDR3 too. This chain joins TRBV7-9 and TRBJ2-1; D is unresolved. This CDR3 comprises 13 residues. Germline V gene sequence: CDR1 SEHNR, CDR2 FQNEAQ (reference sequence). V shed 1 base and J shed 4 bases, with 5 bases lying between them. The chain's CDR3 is CASSLESYNEQFF. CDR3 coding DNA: TGTGCCAGCAGCTTAGAATCGTACAATGAGCAGTTCTTC.

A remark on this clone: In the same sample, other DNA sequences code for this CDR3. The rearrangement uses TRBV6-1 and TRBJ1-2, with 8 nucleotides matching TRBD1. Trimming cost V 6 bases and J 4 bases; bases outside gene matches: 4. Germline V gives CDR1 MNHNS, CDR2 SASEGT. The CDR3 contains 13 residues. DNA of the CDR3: TGTGCCAGCAGCTCAGGACAGGGCTATGGCTACACCTTC. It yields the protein CASSSGQGYGYTF.

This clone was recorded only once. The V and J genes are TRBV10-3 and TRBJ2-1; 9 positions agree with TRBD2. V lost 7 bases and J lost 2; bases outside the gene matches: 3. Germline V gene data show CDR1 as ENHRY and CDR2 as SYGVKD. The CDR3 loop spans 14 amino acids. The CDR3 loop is CAIKASGTYNEQFF. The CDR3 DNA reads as TGTGCCATCAAGGCTAGCGGGACCTACAATGAGCAGTTCTTC.

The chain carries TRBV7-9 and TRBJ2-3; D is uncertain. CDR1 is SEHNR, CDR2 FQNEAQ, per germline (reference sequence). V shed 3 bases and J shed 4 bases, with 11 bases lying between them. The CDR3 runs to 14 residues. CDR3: CASSFIESADTQYF. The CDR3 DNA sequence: TGTGCCAGCAGCTTCATTGAAAGCGCAGATACGCAGTATTTT.